The 10 T cell receptor beta chains presented below share a single source sample, sequenced in a study of control samples from healthy donors and cancer patients. Measured with immunoSEQ multiplex PCR; TCRdb has only the in-frame clones, and not every one. The table includes roughly 200,000 clones, 80% to 95% detected once. The source material was blood. The receptors derive from a man aged 18 to 29 in good health.

This clone was counted once. This rearrangement joins TRBV12-3 or TRBV12-4 to TRBJ2-7; 7 bases match TRBD1. V lost 5 bases to trimming and J lost 6 bases; unmatched junction nucleotides: 7. This CDR3 region has 13 residues. The CDR3 sequence: CASSGLTGIEQYF. CDR3 nucleotide sequence: TGTGCCAGCAGTGGTTTGACAGGGATCGAGCAGTACTTC.

The CDR3 region has the DNA TGTGCCAGCACTACCGTTCTTAACTATGGCTACACCTTC. As protein: CASTTVLNYGYTF. The genes are TRBV6-5 and TRBJ1-2; D not certain. The V end was cut by 7 bases, the J end by 1 base, with 10 bases between. There are 13 residues in the CDR3. Looked up from germline, CDR1 is MNHEY and CDR2 is SVGAGI.

This clone was seen only once. The chain uses TRBV9 and TRBJ2-3, with 7 bases identical to TRBD1. CDR3 length: 16 amino acids. In germline, CDR1 is SGDLS, CDR2 YYNGEE. After removal of 0 bases from V and 1 base from J, the junction contained 5 bases not matched to a gene. The CDR3 spells CASSVAGTARTDTQYF. For the CDR3, the DNA is TGTGCCAGCAGCGTAGCGGGGACAGCTCGCACAGATACGCAGTATTTT.

The sample holds a few counts of this clone. J is TRBJ1-1 and V is TRBV11-2; D is possibly TRBD1 (5 bases). The germline CDR1 and CDR2 sequences are SGHAT and FQNNGV. This CDR3 is built from 14 residues. Trimming removed 0 bases at V and 4 bases at J, with 9 bases between. The chain's CDR3 is CASSLEGVGTEAFF. The CDR3, as DNA: TGTGCCAGCAGCTTAGAAGGGGTCGGCACTGAAGCTTTCTTT. Variable domain in full (rest from reference TRBV11-2 and TRBJ1-1): EAGVAQSPRYKIIEKRQSVAFWCNPISGHATLYWYQQILGQGPKLLIQFQNNGVVDDSQLPKDRFSAERLKGVDSTLKIQPAKLEDSAVYLCASSLEGVGTEAFFGQGTRLTVV.

This clone was recorded once. This chain joins TRBV14 and TRBJ2-1, with D maybe TRBD2 (7 bases). Deletions cut 2 bases from V and 8 bases from J, with 25 bases between. Germline lookup yields CDR1 SGHDN and CDR2 FVKESK. The CDR3 totals 18 residues. CDR3 loop: CASSQRYGIGGGRDEQFF. CDR3 bases: TGTGCCAGCAGCCAACGATACGGGATTGGGGGGGGCAGGGATGAGCAGTTCTTC.

This clone has just one count. The chain employs TRBV18 and TRBJ2-1; D uncertain. Germline V lookup: CDR1 KGHSH, CDR2 LQKENI. V was cut by 3 bases and J by 0 bases, with 15 bases left in between. The length of the CDR3 is 17 residues. The CDR3 here is CASSPRNSPASYNEQFF. The CDR3 DNA reads TGTGCCAGCTCACCGAGGAACAGCCCAGCCTCCTACAATGAGCAGTTCTTC.

This chain links TRBV19 with TRBJ1-4, with D unclear. Trimming removed 1 base at V and 3 bases at J, with 12 bases between. CDR1 LNHDA and CDR2 SQIVND come from the germline V gene (reference sequence). CDR3 size: 16 residues. CDR3 region: CASSIGRTMANEKLFF. CDR3 DNA sequence: TGTGCCAGTAGTATAGGCAGGACGATGGCTAATGAAAAACTGTTTTTT. Using reference TRBV19 and TRBJ1-4 for the parts outside the CDR3, the full variable domain is DGGITQSPKYLFRKEGQNVTLSCEQNLNHDAMYWYRQDPGQGLRLIYYSQIVNDFQKGDIAEGYSVSREKKESFPLTVTSAQKNPTAFYLCASSIGRTMANEKLFFGSGTQLSVL.

The V and J genes are TRBV2 and TRBJ2-5; D gene unclear. V lost 10 bases to trimming and J lost 0 bases, with 12 bases between them. This CDR3 is built from 13 residues. CDR1 and CDR2 (germline): SNHLY, FYNNEI. CDR3 DNA sequence: TGTGCCACCCTAAGGGCAGACCAAGAGACCCAGTACTTC. It codes for CATLRADQETQYF.

The chain uses TRBV7-2 and TRBJ1-1; tentative D call: TRBD1 (6 bases). CDR1 is SGHTA and CDR2 is FQGNSA in the germline V gene. CDR3 length equals 15 residues. The V end lost 5 bases, the J end lost 4 bases, and 17 bases lay between the germline ends. In DNA form, the CDR3 reads TGTGCCAGCAGCCCAACGTCATACAGGGCCACTGAAGCTTTCTTT. This codes for CASSPTSYRATEAFF.

This clone showed up just a few times. The chain couples TRBV20-1 to TRBJ1-5; D unresolved. This CDR3 is 11 amino acids long. Trimming stripped 1 base from V and 12 bases from J, with 10 bases between. Per germline, CDR1 DFQATT and CDR2 SNEGSKA (reference sequence). The CDR3 sequence: CSARGDRGQHF. CDR3 in DNA: TGCAGTGCTAGAGGGGATCGTGGCCAGCATTTT.